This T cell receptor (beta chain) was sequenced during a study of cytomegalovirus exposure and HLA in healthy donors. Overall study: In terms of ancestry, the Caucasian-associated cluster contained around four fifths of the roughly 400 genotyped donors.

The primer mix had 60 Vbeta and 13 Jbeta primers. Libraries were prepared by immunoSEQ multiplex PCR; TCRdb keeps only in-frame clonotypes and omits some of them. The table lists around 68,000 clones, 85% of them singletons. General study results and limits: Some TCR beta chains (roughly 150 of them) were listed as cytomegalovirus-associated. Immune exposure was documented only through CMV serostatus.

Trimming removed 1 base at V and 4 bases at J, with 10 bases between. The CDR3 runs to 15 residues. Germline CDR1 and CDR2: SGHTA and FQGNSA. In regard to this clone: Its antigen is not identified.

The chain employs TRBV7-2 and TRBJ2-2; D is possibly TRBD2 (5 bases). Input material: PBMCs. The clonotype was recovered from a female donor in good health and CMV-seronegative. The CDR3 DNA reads TGTGCCAGCAGCTTAGTGCTAGCCGGCACCGGGGAGCTGTTTTTT. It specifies CASSLVLAGTGELFF.